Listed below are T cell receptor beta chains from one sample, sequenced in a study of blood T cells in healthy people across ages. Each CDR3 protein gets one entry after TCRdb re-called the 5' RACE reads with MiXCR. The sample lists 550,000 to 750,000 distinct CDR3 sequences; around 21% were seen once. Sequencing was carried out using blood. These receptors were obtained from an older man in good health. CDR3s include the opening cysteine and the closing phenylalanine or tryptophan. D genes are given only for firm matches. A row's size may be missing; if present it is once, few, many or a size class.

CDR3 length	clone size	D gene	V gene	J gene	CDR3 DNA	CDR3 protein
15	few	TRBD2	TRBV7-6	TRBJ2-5	TGTGCCAGCAGCACCGGGACTAGCGGGTCCGAGACCCAGTACTTC	CASSTGTSGSETQYF
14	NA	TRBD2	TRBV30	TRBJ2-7	TGTGCCTGGAGTGTTGGGGGAGGGTCCTACGAGCAGTACTTC	CAWSVGGGSYEQYF
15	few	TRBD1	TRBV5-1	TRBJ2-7	TGCGCCAGCAGTCAGCTACAGGGGCGGACGCACGAGCAGTACTTC	CASSQLQGRTHEQYF
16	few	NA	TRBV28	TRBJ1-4	TGTGCCAGCAGACCACCGACAGTGGGGGCAGTTGAAAAACTGTTTTTT	CASRPPTVGAVEKLFF
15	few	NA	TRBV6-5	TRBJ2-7	TGTGCCAGCAGTTACTCGAGTTCCAGCAGCTACGAGCAGTACTTC	CASSYSSSSSYEQYF
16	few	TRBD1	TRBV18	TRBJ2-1	TGTGCCAGCTCACGGGGACAGGGGCCCTCCTACAATGAGCAGTTCTTC	CASSRGQGPSYNEQFF
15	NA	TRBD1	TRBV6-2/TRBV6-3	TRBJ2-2	TGTGCCAGCAGAGAGACAGGGGGCAAAACCGGGGAGCTGTTTTTT	CASRETGGKTGELFF
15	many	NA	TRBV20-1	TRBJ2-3	TGCAGTGCTAGTGGGGTAAATCCTAGCACAGATACGCAGTATTTT	CSASGVNPSTDTQYF
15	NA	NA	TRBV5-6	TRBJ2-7	TGTGCCAGCACCTACCTGACGGGAGTGGTATACGAGCAGTACTTC	CASTYLTGVVYEQYF
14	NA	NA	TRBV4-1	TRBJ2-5	TGCGCCAGCAGCCATTCCCCGGGGGAGGAGACCCAGTACTTC	CASSHSPGEETQYF
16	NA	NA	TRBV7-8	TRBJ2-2	TGTGCCAGCAGCTTAGCGCAGTTCGCGAACACCGGGGAGCTGTTTTTT	CASSLAQFANTGELFF
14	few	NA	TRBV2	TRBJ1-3	TGTGCCAGCGCCCTGGGGGGAAGTGGAAACACCATATATTTT	CASALGGSGNTIYF
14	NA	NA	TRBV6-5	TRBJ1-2	TGTGCCAGCAGTTACAAGGGAGGAGTCTATGGCTACACCTTC	CASSYKGGVYGYTF
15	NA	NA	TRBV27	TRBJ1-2	TGTGCCAGCAGGAGAGCCGGACAAGAAGACTATGGCTACACCTTC	CASRRAGQEDYGYTF
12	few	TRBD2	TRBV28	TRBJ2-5	TGTGCCAGCGGTAGCGGGAGTTGGACCCAGTACTTC	CASGSGSWTQYF
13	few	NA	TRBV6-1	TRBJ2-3	TGTGCCAGCATCCAGGGCCGCACAGATACGCAGTATTTT	CASIQGRTDTQYF
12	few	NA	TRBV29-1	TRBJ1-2	TGCAGCGTCGGGGAGACAGGATCTGGCTACACCTTC	CSVGETGSGYTF
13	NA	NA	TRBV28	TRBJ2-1	TGTGCCAGCAGTTTATCCCAGCTGAATGAGCAGTTCTTC	CASSLSQLNEQFF
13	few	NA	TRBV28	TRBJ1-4	TGTGCCAGCAGTGGGGGACTCGAGGAAAAACTGTTTTTT	CASSGGLEEKLFF
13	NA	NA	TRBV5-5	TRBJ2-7	TGTGCTACGAGTATAGTAGCAGCCTACGAGCAGTACTTC	CATSIVAAYEQYF
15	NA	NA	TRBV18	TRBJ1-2	TGTGCCAGCTCACCAATCGGAGGGTCTAACTATGGCTACACCTTC	CASSPIGGSNYGYTF
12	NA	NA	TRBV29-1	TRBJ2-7	TGCAGCGTTGAGGGGGAATCCTACGAGCAGTACTTC	CSVEGESYEQYF
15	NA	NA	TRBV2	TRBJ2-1	TGTGCCAGCACGGCAGGGCTATTCCCTTACAATGAGCAGTTCTTC	CASTAGLFPYNEQFF
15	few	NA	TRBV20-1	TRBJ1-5	TGCAGTGCTAGAGAAGGGACAAATAGCAATCAGCCCCAGCATTTT	CSAREGTNSNQPQHF